The 12 T cell receptor beta chains below were found in one sample sequenced in a study of T-cell memory formation after mild COVID-19. TCRdb redid the calling of the 5' RACE reads with MiXCR, one entry per CDR3 protein. The table has roughly 450,000 distinct CDR3 sequences, about a sixth seen once; the top ten hold around a fifth. What was sequenced was PBMCs or a T cell subset sorted from them (not recorded which). Every receptor here comes from a man in his late teens or twenties who had mild COVID-19 (a few samples of this study predate the infection). Cell type and time point are not known.

This clonotype was detected only a few times. This chain connects TRBV12-3 or TRBV12-4 to TRBJ1-2; D not certain. This CDR3 comprises 11 residues. Trimming took off 8 bases at V and 8 bases at J, with 12 bases between the two ends. The CDR3 reads CASAPVRGYTF. The CDR3, as DNA: TGTGCCAGCGCCCCAGTAAGGGGCTACACCTTC.

This clonotype was counted only a few times. The V call is TRBV7-6, the J call TRBJ2-1; 9 bases are a match to TRBD1. The CDR3 is 14 residues long. Germline-derived CDR1 and CDR2 are SGHVS and FNYEAQ. V lost 5 bases, J lost 10 bases, and 9 bases stayed unmatched. The CDR3: CASSLGQGLDEQFF. The CDR3 DNA is TGTGCCAGCAGCCTGGGACAGGGCCTTGACGAGCAGTTCTTC.

This clonotype was detected a few times. V usage is TRBV27 and J usage is TRBJ1-1; 11 nucleotides align to TRBD1. With 4 bases clipped from V and 0 bases from J, the junction kept 1 base outside the gene matches. The germline V gene has CDR1 MNHEY and CDR2 SMNVEV (reference sequence). This CDR3 comprises 15 residues. In DNA, the CDR3 is TGTGCCAGCAGTTGGACAGGGGGCATGAACACTGAAGCTTTCTTT. Its protein product is CASSWTGGMNTEAFF.

This sequence joins TRBV14 and TRBJ2-3; maybe TRBD1 (6 bases). The CDR3 extends over 15 amino acids. V was trimmed by 0 bases and J by 1 base, leaving 8 bases between them. Germline CDR1 is SGHDN and CDR2 is FVKESK. The DNA of the CDR3 is TGTGCCAGCAGCCAAGATGGACAGCGCACAGATACGCAGTATTTT. Translating gives CASSQDGQRTDTQYF.

The CDR3 DNA sequence: TGTGCCAGCAGCTTTCGACCCCCTGAGCAGTTCTTC. Translating gives CASSFRPPEQFF. The rearrangement links TRBV7-2 to TRBJ2-1; D uncertain. Germline loops: CDR1 SGHTA, CDR2 FQGNSA. CDR3 length equals 12 residues. V lost 3 bases and J 9 bases, leaving 9 bases between the germline ends. The whole variable domain, filled in from reference TRBV7-2 and TRBJ2-1, reads GAGVSQSPSNKVTEKGKDVELRCDPISGHTALYWYRQSLGQGLEFLIYFQGNSAPDKSGLPSDRFSAERTGGSVSTLTIQRTQQEDSAVYLCASSFRPPEQFFGPGTRLTVL.

This clonotype came up many times. The chain is built from TRBV5-1 and TRBJ2-3; D uncertain. Germline V gene lookup returns CDR1 SGHRS and CDR2 YFSETQ. The V gene lost 3 bases and the J gene lost 2 bases, with 10 bases spanning the gap. The CDR3 is 14 residues long. The CDR3 loop is CASSSPQITDTQYF. Here the CDR3 DNA reads TGCGCCAGCAGCTCTCCGCAGATCACAGATACGCAGTATTTT.

The table lists this clonotype with a few counts. V usage is TRBV20-1 and J usage is TRBJ1-3, with D possibly matching TRBD1 (5 bases). The CDR3 sequence is 15 residues long. Germline CDR1 reads DFQATT; CDR2 reads SNEGSKA (reference sequence). Deletions cut 6 bases from V and 1 base from J, with 16 bases between. CDR3 residues: CSAPYRRGSGNTIYF. CDR3 nucleotide sequence: TGCAGTGCGCCGTACCGGAGGGGTTCTGGAAACACCATATATTTT.

The chain employs TRBV7-2 and TRBJ2-7, with D possibly being TRBD2 (7 bases). The CDR3 contains 14 residues. V lost 1 base and J 3 bases, leaving 10 bases between the germline ends. The germline V gene has CDR1 SGHTA and CDR2 FQGNSA. Here the CDR3 DNA reads TGTGCCAGCAGCTTAGGGGGGGGCCACTACGAGCAGTACTTC. Translation gives CASSLGGGHYEQYF. Complete variable domain (other parts from reference TRBV7-2 and TRBJ2-7): GAGVSQSPSNKVTEKGKDVELRCDPISGHTALYWYRQSLGQGLEFLIYFQGNSAPDKSGLPSDRFSAERTGGSVSTLTIQRTQQEDSAVYLCASSLGGGHYEQYFGPGTRLTVT.

The V and J genes are TRBV3-1 and TRBJ2-5, with D tentatively TRBD2 (5 bases). V was clipped by 1 base and J by 5 bases, with 11 bases between them. The CDR3 loop spans 14 amino acids. Germline CDR1 is LGHDT and CDR2 is YNNKEL (reference sequence). The CDR3 loop reads CASSQGRPSETQYF. In nucleotides, the CDR3 is TGTGCCAGCAGCCAAGGGAGGCCCAGTGAGACCCAGTACTTC.

This clonotype came up a few times. The chain couples TRBV7-2 to TRBJ2-5, with D tentatively TRBD2 (7 bases). This CDR3 comprises 14 residues. V gave up 1 base and J gave up 7 bases, with 13 bases separating them. The germline V gene encodes CDR1 SGHTA and CDR2 FQGNSA. The CDR3: CASSLVGGGGTQYF. The CDR3 coding sequence is TGTGCCAGCAGCTTAGTAGGGGGGGGAGGGACCCAGTACTTC.

This clonotype was detected a few times. CDR3 sequence (DNA): TGTGCCAGCAGAACCACCGGGAGCCCTTATGGCTACACCTTC. Translating it yields CASRTTGSPYGYTF. The genes are TRBV6-5 and TRBJ1-2; D gene uncertain. The CDR3 spans 14 residues. With 6 bases removed from V and 5 bases from J, the gap between germline ends came to 16 bases. Germline V lookup: CDR1 MNHEY, CDR2 SVGAGI.

CDR3 sequence (DNA): TGCGCCAGCAGCCAAGATTGGGGAGATCCCGAAGCTTTCTTT. Encoded protein: CASSQDWGDPEAFF. This chain joins TRBV4-3 and TRBJ1-1; no reliable D call. V was shortened by 0 bases and J by 8 bases, with 13 bases between the two germline ends. The CDR3 is 14 residues long. CDR1 LGHNA and CDR2 YSLEER come from the germline V gene.